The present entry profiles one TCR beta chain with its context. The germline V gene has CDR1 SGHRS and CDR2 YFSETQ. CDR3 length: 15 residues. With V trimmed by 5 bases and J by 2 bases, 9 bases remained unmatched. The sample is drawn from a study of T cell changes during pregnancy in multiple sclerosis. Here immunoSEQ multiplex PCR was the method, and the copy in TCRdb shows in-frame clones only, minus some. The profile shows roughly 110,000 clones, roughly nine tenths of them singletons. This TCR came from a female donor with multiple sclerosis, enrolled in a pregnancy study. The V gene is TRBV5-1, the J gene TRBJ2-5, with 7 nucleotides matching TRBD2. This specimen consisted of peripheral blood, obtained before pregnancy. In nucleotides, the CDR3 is TGCGCCAGCAGACCTGCGGGGGACTTACAAGAGACCCAGTACTTC. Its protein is CASRPAGDLQETQYF.